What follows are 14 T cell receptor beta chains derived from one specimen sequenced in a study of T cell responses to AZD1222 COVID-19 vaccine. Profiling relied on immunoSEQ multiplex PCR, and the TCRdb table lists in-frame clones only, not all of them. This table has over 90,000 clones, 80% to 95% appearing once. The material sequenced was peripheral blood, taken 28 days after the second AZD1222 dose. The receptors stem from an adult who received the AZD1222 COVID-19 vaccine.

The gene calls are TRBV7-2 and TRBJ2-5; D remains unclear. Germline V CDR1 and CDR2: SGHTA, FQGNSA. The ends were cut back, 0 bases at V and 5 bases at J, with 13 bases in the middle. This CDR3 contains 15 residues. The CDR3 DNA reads TGTGCCAGCAGCTTAGCGATACAAGGAGCCGAGACCCAGTACTTC. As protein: CASSLAIQGAETQYF.

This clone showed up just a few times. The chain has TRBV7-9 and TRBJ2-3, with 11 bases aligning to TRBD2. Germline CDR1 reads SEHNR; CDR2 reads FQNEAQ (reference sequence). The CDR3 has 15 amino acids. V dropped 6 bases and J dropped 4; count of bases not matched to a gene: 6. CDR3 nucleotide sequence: TGTGCCAGCAGGTCTAGCGGGGGGCCCCCAGATACGCAGTATTTT. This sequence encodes CASRSSGGPPDTQYF.

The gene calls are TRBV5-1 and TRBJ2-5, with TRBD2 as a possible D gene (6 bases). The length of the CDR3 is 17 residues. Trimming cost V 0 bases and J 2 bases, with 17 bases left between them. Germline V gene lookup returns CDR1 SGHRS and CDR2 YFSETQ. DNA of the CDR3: TGCGCCAGCAGCTTGGCCTTCTCGGTAGGAGGGCAAGAGACCCAGTACTTC. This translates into CASSLAFSVGGQETQYF.

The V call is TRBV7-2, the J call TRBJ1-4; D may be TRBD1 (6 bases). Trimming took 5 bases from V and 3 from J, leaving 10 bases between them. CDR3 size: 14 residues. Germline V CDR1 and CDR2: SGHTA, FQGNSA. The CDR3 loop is CASSPGASNEKLFF. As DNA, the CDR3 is TGTGCCAGCAGCCCGGGGGCGTCTAATGAAAAACTGTTTTTT.

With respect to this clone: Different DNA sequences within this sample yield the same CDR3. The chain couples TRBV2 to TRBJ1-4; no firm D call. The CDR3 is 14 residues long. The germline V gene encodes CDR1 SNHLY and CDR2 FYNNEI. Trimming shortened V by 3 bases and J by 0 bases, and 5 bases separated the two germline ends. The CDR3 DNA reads TGTGCCAGCAGTGATTCGACAACTAATGAAAAACTGTTTTTT. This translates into CASSDSTTNEKLFF.

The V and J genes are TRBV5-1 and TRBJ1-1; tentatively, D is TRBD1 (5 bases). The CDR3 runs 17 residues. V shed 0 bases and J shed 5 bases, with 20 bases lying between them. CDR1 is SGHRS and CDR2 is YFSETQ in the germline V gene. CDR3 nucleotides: TGCGCCAGCAGCTTGGGAGGGGAAGAGGGTCGATGGACTGAAGCTTTCTTT. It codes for CASSLGGEEGRWTEAFF.

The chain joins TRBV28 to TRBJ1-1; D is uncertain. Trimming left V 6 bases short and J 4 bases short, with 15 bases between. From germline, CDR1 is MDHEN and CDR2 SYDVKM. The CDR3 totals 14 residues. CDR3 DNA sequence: TGTGCCAGCAGGTTTAATCGGGCGGGCACTGAAGCTTTCTTT. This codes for CASRFNRAGTEAFF. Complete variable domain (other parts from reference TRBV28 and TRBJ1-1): DVKVTQSSRYLVKRTGEKVFLECVQDMDHENMFWYRQDPGLGLRLIYFSYDVKMKEKGDIPEGYSVSREKKERFSLILESASTNQTSMYLCASRFNRAGTEAFFGQGTRLTVV.

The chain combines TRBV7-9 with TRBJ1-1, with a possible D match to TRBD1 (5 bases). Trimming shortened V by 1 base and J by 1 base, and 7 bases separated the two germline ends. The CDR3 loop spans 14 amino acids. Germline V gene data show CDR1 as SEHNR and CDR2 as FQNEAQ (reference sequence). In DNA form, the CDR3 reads TGTGCCAGCAGCTTAGGACAGCAGAACACTGAAGCTTTCTTT. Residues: CASSLGQQNTEAFF.

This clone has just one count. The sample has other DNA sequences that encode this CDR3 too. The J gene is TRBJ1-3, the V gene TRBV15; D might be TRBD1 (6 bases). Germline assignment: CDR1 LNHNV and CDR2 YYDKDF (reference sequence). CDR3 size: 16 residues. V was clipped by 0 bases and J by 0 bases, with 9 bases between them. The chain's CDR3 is CATSRDRGPSGNTIYF. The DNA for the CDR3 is TGTGCCACCAGCAGAGACAGGGGCCCCTCTGGAAACACCATATATTTT. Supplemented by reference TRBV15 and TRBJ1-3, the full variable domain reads DAMVIQNPRYQVTQFGKPVTLSCSQTLNHNVMYWYQQKSSQAPKLLFHYYDKDFNNEADTPDNFQSRRPNTSFCFLDIRSPGLGDTAMYLCATSRDRGPSGNTIYFGEGSWLTVV.

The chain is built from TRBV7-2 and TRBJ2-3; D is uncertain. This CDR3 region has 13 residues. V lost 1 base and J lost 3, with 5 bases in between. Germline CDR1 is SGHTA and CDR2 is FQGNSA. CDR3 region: CASSLDWTDTQYF. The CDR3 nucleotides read TGTGCCAGCAGCTTAGACTGGACAGATACGCAGTATTTT. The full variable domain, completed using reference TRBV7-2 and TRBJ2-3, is GAGVSQSPSNKVTEKGKDVELRCDPISGHTALYWYRQSLGQGLEFLIYFQGNSAPDKSGLPSDRFSAERTGGSVSTLTIQRTQQEDSAVYLCASSLDWTDTQYFGPGTRLTVL.

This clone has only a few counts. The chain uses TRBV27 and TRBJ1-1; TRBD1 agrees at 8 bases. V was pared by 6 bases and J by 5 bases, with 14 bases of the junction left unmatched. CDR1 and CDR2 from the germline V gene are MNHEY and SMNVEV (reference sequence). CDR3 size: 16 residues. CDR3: CASRSVRTGSRTEAFF. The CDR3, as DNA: TGTGCCAGCAGATCGGTAAGGACAGGGTCGAGGACTGAAGCTTTCTTT.

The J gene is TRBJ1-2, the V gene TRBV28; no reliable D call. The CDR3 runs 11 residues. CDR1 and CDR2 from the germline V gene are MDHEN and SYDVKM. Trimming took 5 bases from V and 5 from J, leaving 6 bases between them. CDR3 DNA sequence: TGTGCCAGCAGTCCAGATTATGGCTACACCTTC. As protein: CASSPDYGYTF.

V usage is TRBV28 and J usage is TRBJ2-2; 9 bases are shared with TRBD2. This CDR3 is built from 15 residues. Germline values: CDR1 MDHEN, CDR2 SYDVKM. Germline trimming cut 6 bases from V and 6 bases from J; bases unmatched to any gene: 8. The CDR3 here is CASSSAGTSSGELFF. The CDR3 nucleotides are TGTGCCAGCAGCTCCGCCGGGACTAGCTCCGGGGAGCTGTTTTTT.

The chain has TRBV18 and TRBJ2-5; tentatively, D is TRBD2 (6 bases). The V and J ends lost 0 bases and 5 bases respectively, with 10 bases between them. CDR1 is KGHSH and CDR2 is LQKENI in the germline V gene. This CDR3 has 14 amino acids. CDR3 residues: CASSPPEGRETQYF. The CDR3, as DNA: TGTGCCAGCTCACCACCGGAGGGACGTGAGACCCAGTACTTC. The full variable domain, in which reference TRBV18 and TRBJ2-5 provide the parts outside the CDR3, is NAGVMQNPRHLVRRRGQEARLRCSPMKGHSHVYWYRQLPEEGLKFMVYLQKENIIDESGMPKERFSAEFPKEGPSILRIQQVVRGDSAAYFCASSPPEGRETQYFGPGTRLLVL.